These 12 T cell receptor beta chains were all obtained from the same sample, sequenced in a study of blood T cells in healthy people across ages. It was with a sample-barcoded 5' primer and a J-beta primer mix that a second PCR of roughly 6 to 11 cycles was run. TCRdb processed the 5' RACE reads anew with MiXCR; each CDR3 protein has one entry. The sample has 780,000 or so distinct CDR3 sequences; 56% are singletons. The sample consisted of blood. The receptor source for this set is a man in his forties in good health.

The chain combines TRBV4-2 with TRBJ2-3; TRBD2 matches 9 bases. This CDR3 has 18 amino acids. J was trimmed by 2 bases and V by 1 base; bases with no gene match: 10. CDR1 and CDR2 (germline): LGHNA, YNFKEQ. The CDR3 coding sequence is TGTGCCAGCAGCCAAGTCTTTGGGGCTAGCGGGAACACAGATACGCAGTATTTT. Protein: CASSQVFGASGNTDTQYF.

The genes are TRBV7-2 and TRBJ2-5; 11 bases are shared with TRBD2. The end of the DNA is better explained by TRBJ2-7, so the J call may be wrong. Germline lookup yields CDR1 SGHTA and CDR2 FQGNSA. This CDR3 spans 16 amino acids. Here the CDR3 reads CASSLVRGLAVYEQYF. Here the CDR3 DNA reads TGTGCCAGCAGCTTAGTTAGGGGACTAGCGGTCTACGAGCAGTACTTC.

This chain links TRBV28 with TRBJ2-7; 8 bases line up with TRBD1. Looked up from germline, CDR1 is MDHEN and CDR2 is SYDVKM. The length of the CDR3 is 16 residues. Trimming took 4 bases from V and 1 from J; bases not matched to a gene: 9. Written as DNA, the CDR3 is TGTGCCAGCAGTTCCCGAGGACAGGGCCGATCCTACGAGCAGTACTTC. This gives the protein CASSSRGQGRSYEQYF.

This clonotype was counted between two and nine times. The rearrangement uses TRBV9 and TRBJ2-7; D is undetermined. The ends were cut back, 0 bases at V and 1 base at J, with 11 bases in the middle. The CDR3 is 15 amino acids. Germline V gene lookup returns CDR1 SGDLS and CDR2 YYNGEE. The CDR3 reads CASSVATDSSYEQYF. For the CDR3, the DNA is TGTGCCAGCAGCGTAGCCACAGACTCTTCCTACGAGCAGTACTTC. Looking up the rest from reference TRBV9 and TRBJ2-7 gives the full variable domain: DSGVTQTPKHLITATGQRVTLRCSPRSGDLSVYWYQQSLDQGLQFLIQYYNGEERAKGNILERFSAQQFPDLHSELNLSSLELGDSALYFCASSVATDSSYEQYFGPGTRLTVT.

This clonotype was observed a few times. A read error may produce the germline difference seen at one junction end. V gene TRBV24-1 combines with J gene TRBJ2-5, with 9 bases lining up with TRBD1. Germline values: CDR1 KGHDR, CDR2 SFDVKD. The CDR3 spans 14 residues. The CDR3 nucleotides read TGTGTCACCAGTCGGACAGGGGCGCAAGAGACCCAGTACTTC. It translates to CVTSRTGAQETQYF.

CDR3: CASSDVGGSTDTQYF. The CDR3 bases are TGTGCCAGCAGTGATGTTGGAGGGAGCACAGATACGCAGTATTTT. The V and J genes are TRBV25-1 and TRBJ2-3; D might be TRBD2 (6 bases). Germline V gives CDR1 MGHDK, CDR2 SYGVNS. Trimming pared 3 bases from V and 0 bases from J, leaving 10 bases between. The CDR3 length is 15 residues.

V is TRBV7-3 and J is TRBJ2-5; D is perhaps TRBD1 (7 bases). Trimming took off 5 bases at V and 2 bases at J, with 15 bases between the two ends. Germline CDR1 and CDR2: SGHTA and FQGTGA. The CDR3 has 15 residues. The CDR3 loop reads CASSRAGGIQETQYF. The CDR3 nucleotides read TGTGCCAGCAGCCGCGCAGGGGGGATTCAAGAGACCCAGTACTTC.

This clonotype was seen only a few times. The chain recombines TRBV5-5 with TRBJ2-3; maybe TRBD2 (6 bases). CDR3 size: 15 residues. Trimming took off 3 bases at V and 4 bases at J, with 15 bases between the two ends. Looked up from germline, CDR1 is SGHKS and CDR2 is YYEKEE (reference sequence). In nucleotides, the CDR3 is TGTGCCAGCAGCTCCGGGACTTTTACCCCAGATACGCAGTATTTT. It encodes CASSSGTFTPDTQYF.

The chain uses TRBV11-3 and TRBJ2-1, with 8 nucleotides matching TRBD1. The germline V gene has CDR1 SGHNT and CDR2 YENEEA. J was trimmed by 7 bases and V by 3 bases; bases with no gene match: 8. The CDR3 has 15 amino acids. DNA of the CDR3: TGTGCCAGCAGCTTGCAGGGGGCGAGGGCGAATGAGCAGTTCTTC. It is translated as CASSLQGARANEQFF. The variable domain in full, with the rest retrieved from reference TRBV11-3 and TRBJ2-1, is EAGVVQSPRYKIIEKKQPVAFWCNPISGHNTLYWYLQNLGQGPELLIRYENEEAVDDSQLPKDRFSAERLKGVDSTLKIQPAELGDSAVYLCASSLQGARANEQFFGPGTRLTVL.

The table lists this clonotype with a few counts. The gene calls are TRBV4-3 and TRBJ2-5; TRBD1 matches at 9 bases. Germline lookup yields CDR1 LGHNA and CDR2 YSLEER. The ends lost 3 bases at V and 6 bases at J; junction bases unmatched: 8. There are 15 residues in the CDR3. CDR3 nucleotide sequence: TGCGCCAGCAGCCAGGACGGACAGGGGTCGAAGACCCAGTACTTC. Its protein is CASSQDGQGSKTQYF.

CDR3 region: CSARPLRGVVETQYF. In nucleotides, the CDR3 is TGCAGTGCTAGACCCCTCCGGGGGGTGGTGGAGACCCAGTACTTC. The chain is built from TRBV20-1 and TRBJ2-5, with 7 bases fitting TRBD2. After removal of 2 bases from V and 5 bases from J, the junction contained 11 bases not matched to a gene. Per the germline V gene, CDR1 is DFQATT and CDR2 is SNEGSKA (reference sequence). CDR3 size: 15 residues.

This chain joins TRBV10-2 and TRBJ2-5; 10 bases line up with TRBD2. The J call is uncertain, as TRBJ2-7 better fits the DNA end. The CDR3 has 15 residues. Germline V gene data show CDR1 as WSHSY and CDR2 as SAAADI. The DNA for the CDR3 is TGCGCCAGCAGTGAGTCGGCTAGCGGGAGTGGCGAGCAGTACTTC. Translating gives CASSESASGSGEQYF.